Shown below are 18 T cell receptor beta chains from a single sample sequenced in a study of shared clonotypes between healthy human individuals. CD45RO-negative, CCR7-selected cells formed the naive CD8 fraction, which excluded terminally differentiated effector memory CD45RA+ cells. Profiling relied on immunoSEQ multiplex PCR, and the TCRdb table lists in-frame clones only, not all of them. The sample lists a few million clones, just under 95% seen once, with 1.5% to 2% in the top ten. The sample consisted of naive CD8+ T cells from PBMCs. The receptors shown here come from a man younger than 30 in good health. Some clones in this sample may be carry-over from other donors' samples.

This clone was picked up one time. J is TRBJ1-1 and V is TRBV27, with 9 bases identical to TRBD1. CDR3 size: 14 residues. The germline CDR1 and CDR2 sequences are MNHEY and SMNVEV (reference sequence). Germline trimming cut 6 bases from V and 6 bases from J; bases unmatched to any gene: 8. The CDR3, as DNA: TGTGCCAGCAGCCCGGACAGGGGATCGTCTGAAGCTTTCTTT. Its protein product is CASSPDRGSSEAFF.

The rearrangement joins TRBV2 to TRBJ2-5; 8 bases align to TRBD2. Germline-derived CDR1 and CDR2 are SNHLY and FYNNEI. The CDR3 extends over 16 amino acids. The junction had 5 bases not matched to a gene; V was cut back by 0 bases and J by 2 bases. CDR3 nucleotide sequence: TGTGCCAGCAGTGAAGCCCTGACTAGCGAACAAGAGACCCAGTACTTC. Translated, it gives CASSEALTSEQETQYF. Supplemented by reference TRBV2 and TRBJ2-5, the full variable domain reads EPEVTQTPSHQVTQMGQEVILRCVPISNHLYFYWYRQILGQKVEFLVSFYNNEISEKSEIFDDQFSVERPDGSNFTLKIRSTKLEDSAMYFCASSEALTSEQETQYFGPGTRLLVL.

This chain connects TRBV5-4 to TRBJ2-4; D not certain. The V and J ends lost 3 bases and 9 bases respectively, with 19 bases between them. Germline CDR1 and CDR2: SGHNT and YYREEE (reference sequence). The CDR3 runs 15 residues. Written as DNA, the CDR3 is TGTGCCAGCAGCTCATCCCAGTCCGATTTAGGCATTCAGTACTTC. Translation gives CASSSSQSDLGIQYF.

This chain links TRBV29-1 with TRBJ2-1; TRBD2 agrees at 10 bases. This CDR3 is built from 14 residues. The V gene's germline CDR1 is SQVTM and CDR2 ANQGSEA. V was clipped by 7 bases and J by 7 bases; unmatched bases: 10. For the CDR3, the DNA is TGCAGCGCTCGATCTAGCGGGAGCTCGAATGAGCAGTTCTTC. This gives the protein CSARSSGSSNEQFF.

The chain links TRBV28 to TRBJ1-2; D not resolved. Looked up from germline, CDR1 is MDHEN and CDR2 is SYDVKM. V gave up 7 bases and J gave up 2 bases, with 8 bases separating them. The CDR3 length is 12 residues. CDR3 sequence reads: CASKEDNYGYTF. The CDR3 DNA is TGTGCCAGCAAGGAGGACAACTATGGCTACACCTTC.

This chain uses TRBV27 with TRBJ2-2, with D possibly matching TRBD2 (6 bases). The CDR3 is 16 residues long. Trimming left V 0 bases short and J 5 bases short, with 13 bases between. Germline-derived CDR1 and CDR2 are MNHEY and SMNVEV (reference sequence). CDR3 region: CASSLSIGRRTGELFF. The CDR3 DNA is TGTGCCAGCAGTTTATCGATCGGGAGACGTACCGGGGAGCTGTTTTTT.

This clone was counted a single time. The J gene is TRBJ2-1, the V gene TRBV9; a weak D match, TRBD1 (5 bases). Germline-derived CDR1 and CDR2 are SGDLS and YYNGEE. Trimming removed 4 bases from V and 5 bases from J, with 10 bases in between. CDR3 length: 13 residues. The CDR3 DNA follows: TGTGCCAGCAGCTTACAACAGGACAATGAGCAGTTCTTC. This encodes CASSLQQDNEQFF.

This clone was detected a few times. The rearrangement joins TRBV14 to TRBJ1-1; possible D gene TRBD1, 5 bases. V was pared by 10 bases and J by 0 bases, with 12 bases between. Germline lookup yields CDR1 SGHDN and CDR2 FVKESK. The CDR3 runs 13 residues. CDR3: CATRGVMNTEAFF. In nucleotides, the CDR3 is TGTGCCACACGGGGGGTTATGAACACTGAAGCTTTCTTT.

The V and J genes are TRBV10-1 and TRBJ2-7; the D is unclear. With 4 bases removed from V and 0 bases from J, the gap between germline ends came to 7 bases. Germline V gene sequence: CDR1 WNHNN, CDR2 SYGVQD (reference sequence). The CDR3 runs 13 residues. The CDR3 DNA reads as TGCGCCAGCAGTGCTTCCAACTCCTACGAGCAGTACTTC. Its translation is CASSASNSYEQYF.

The rearrangement joins TRBV6-6 to TRBJ2-7, with D possibly matching TRBD1 (6 bases). Germline CDR1 MNHNY, CDR2 SVGAGI (reference sequence). The CDR3 spans 15 residues. Trimming shortened V by 2 bases and J by 0 bases, and 11 bases separated the two germline ends. As DNA, the CDR3 is TGTGCCAGCAGTTACAAACAGGGTGGCTCCTACGAGCAGTACTTC. Residues: CASSYKQGGSYEQYF.

A word on this clone: Additional DNA sequences in this sample encode the identical CDR3. The chain uses TRBV7-9 and TRBJ2-7; no clear D gene. CDR3 length equals 12 residues. With 4 bases removed from V and 3 bases from J, the gap between germline ends came to 7 bases. CDR1 is SEHNR and CDR2 is FQNEAQ in the germline V gene (reference sequence). The DNA of the CDR3 is TGTGCCAGCAGCTCGACGTACTACGAGCAGTACTTC. The encoded protein is CASSSTYYEQYF. The full variable domain, in which reference TRBV7-9 and TRBJ2-7 provide the parts outside the CDR3, is DTGVSQNPRHKITKRGQNVTFRCDPISEHNRLYWYRQTLGQGPEFLTYFQNEAQLEKSRLLSDRFSAERPKGSFSTLEIQRTEQGDSAMYLCASSSTYYEQYFGPGTRLTVT.

Regarding this clone: The DNA is left out, because the CDR3 cannot be placed on it with certainty; the CDR3 is given as TCRdb lists it. The CDR3 region is CASSLFLSVTTTSRENEQFF. The chain employs TRBV7-6 and TRBJ2-1; the D call in the table, TRBD2, was not verified against the DNA. The germline CDR1 and CDR2 sequences are SGHVS and FNYEAQ. The CDR3 has 20 amino acids, counting both end residues.

This chain uses TRBV28 with TRBJ2-3, with 8 bases lining up with TRBD2. V shed 11 bases, J shed 0 bases, and the junction held 7 bases outside the gene matches. Germline-derived CDR1 and CDR2 are MDHEN and SYDVKM. This CDR3 comprises 14 residues. The CDR3: CARGLAGSTDTQYF. CDR3 coding DNA: TGTGCCCGCGGGTTAGCGGGGAGCACAGATACGCAGTATTTT.

Comments on this clone: Distinct nucleotide sequences in the sample also encode this CDR3. The CDR3 DNA reads TGCAGCGTCGACGAGGGGCCCTATGGCTACACCTTC. Encoded protein: CSVDEGPYGYTF. The chain combines TRBV29-1 with TRBJ1-2; a weak D match, TRBD1 (5 bases). Germline V lookup: CDR1 SQVTM, CDR2 ANQGSEA. The CDR3 runs 12 residues. The ends were cut back, 6 bases at V and 4 bases at J, with 12 bases in the middle.

This chain links TRBV14 with TRBJ2-1, with 7 nucleotides matching TRBD2. This CDR3 spans 15 amino acids. Germline V lookup: CDR1 SGHDN, CDR2 FVKESK. Trimming took 0 bases from V and 4 from J; bases not matched to a gene: 3. The CDR3 protein is CASSQDSGAYNEQFF. The CDR3 DNA follows: TGTGCCAGCAGCCAAGACAGCGGGGCATACAATGAGCAGTTCTTC.

The CDR3 DNA is TGTGCCAGCAGTCTAAGACAGGGACTAGAGCCCCAGCATTTT. It specifies CASSLRQGLEPQHF. The genes are TRBV28 and TRBJ1-5; 7 bases are a match to TRBD1. The CDR3 has 14 amino acids. CDR1 is MDHEN and CDR2 is SYDVKM in the germline V gene. Germline trimming cut 5 bases from V and 8 bases from J; bases unmatched to any gene: 9.

This chain joins TRBV7-6 and TRBJ2-2, with no clear D. V dropped 5 bases and J dropped 4 bases, with 5 bases sitting between them. The germline V gene has CDR1 SGHVS and CDR2 FNYEAQ. CDR3 length: 12 residues. The CDR3 region has the DNA TGTGCCAGCAGCCCATTCACCGGGGAGCTGTTTTTT. Its protein product is CASSPFTGELFF.

This clone was found once. The chain combines TRBV6-1 with TRBJ2-2; weak D call: TRBD2 (7 bases). This CDR3 has 13 residues. Germline assignment: CDR1 MNHNS and CDR2 SASEGT. V lost 8 bases to trimming and J lost 4 bases, with 11 bases between them. In DNA form, the CDR3 reads TGTGCCAGCTTGGGGGGGCCCACCGGGGAGCTGTTTTTT. As protein: CASLGGPTGELFF.